This T cell receptor beta chain was recorded in a study of blood T cell repertoires in COVID-19. Study-level information: From the United States, Italy and Spain came samples of acute and convalescent COVID-19.

Original methodology: Reference gene primer amplification gave estimated nucleated cell counts. The protocol was immunoSEQ multiplex PCR, while the TCRdb copy is restricted to in-frame clones and leaves out a portion. V and J calls and clone size are those listed in that table; D and trimming were worked out from the DNA. The sample includes tens of thousands of clones, 70% to 85% of them seen just once. CDR1 is SGHNT, CDR2 YYREEE, per germline (reference sequence). This CDR3 region has 16 residues. Germline trimming cut 0 bases from V and 3 bases from J; bases unmatched to any gene: 6. The sequencing sample was made of peripheral blood. This TCR came from a man in his sixties with active or convalescent COVID-19. This sequence joins TRBV5-4 and TRBJ2-7, with 10 positions matching TRBD1. CDR3 amino acids: CASSLGDRGGDYEQYF. The CDR3 DNA is TGTGCCAGCAGCTTGGGGGACAGGGGTGGAGACTACGAGCAGTACTTC.